These T cell receptor beta chains were read from a single sample in a study of blood T cell repertoires in COVID-19. The data were produced by immunoSEQ multiplex PCR, yet TCRdb's version contains in-frame clones alone and is incomplete. The sample records around 99,000 clones, 79% being singletons. Source material: peripheral blood. The receptors were sampled from a woman of 80 years or more with active or convalescent COVID-19. The CDR3 runs from the conserved cysteine through the conserved F or W.

CASKLIGEKLFF,TRBJ1-4,TRBV28
CASSEWGSATTDTQYF,TRBJ2-3,TRBV25-1
CASSRRPGGGHPDTQYF,TRBJ2-3,TRBV19
CASSPGEGGTGELFF,TRBJ2-2,TRBV9
CASSPGNGNTGELFF,TRBJ2-2,TRBV5-1
CASSFSGQGARTQYF,TRBJ2-3,TRBV7-2
CASSVGGQGEKLFF,TRBJ1-4,TRBV25-1
CASSLGTGDSPLHF,TRBJ1-6,TRBV5-4
CAWSAGLGDDIQYF,TRBJ2-4,TRBV30
CASSTSRGQPQHF,TRBJ1-5,TRBV6-2/TRBV6-3
CASSYAGYEQYF,TRBJ2-7,TRBV7-2
CASSLAVTESYEQYF,TRBJ2-7,TRBV5-5
CASSSPREGGTEAFF,TRBJ1-1,TRBV19
CASSLASGKVGYTF,TRBJ1-2,TRBV7-9
CASRQTGGITGELFF,TRBJ2-2,TRBV7-8
CASSYWTGATGRGYTF,TRBJ1-2,TRBV11-2
CASSLVLQGARGYTF,TRBJ1-2,TRBV7-2
CASSWRGDQQFF,TRBJ2-1,TRBV5-4
CASSPTGPGQPQHF,TRBJ1-5,TRBV19
CASSSGASGDTQYF,TRBJ2-3,TRBV6-2/TRBV6-3
CASSLTAGGYTEAFF,TRBJ1-1,TRBV7-2
CASSSPGTKTGELFF,TRBJ2-2,TRBV28
CASKTRGLPYYGYTF,TRBJ1-2,TRBV6-5
CASSQRSGRSAGELFF,TRBJ2-2,TRBV4-1
CASSLSPGEFYGYTF,TRBJ1-2,TRBV27
CASRGGASGSYEQYF,TRBJ2-7,TRBV6-5
CASMGQGRETQYF,TRBJ2-5,TRBV2
CASSTGQTNTEAFF,TRBJ1-1,TRBV4-2
CASSRGGLSYNEQFF,TRBJ2-1,TRBV7-9
CASARPPAYEQYF,TRBJ2-7,TRBV28
CASSEWSFFSYGYTF,TRBJ1-2,TRBV6-1
CASSLYGLQETQYF,TRBJ2-5,TRBV28
CASSDSLTGRDKNIQYF,TRBJ2-4,TRBV6-4
CASSNSGSGANVLTF,TRBJ2-6,TRBV19
CASRPSGGTYEQYF,TRBJ2-7,TRBV6-6
CASRSPPFRGKEGYTF,TRBJ1-2,TRBV19
CASSGQTDTQYF,TRBJ2-3,TRBV2
CASTVTLQGEAFF,TRBJ1-1,TRBV6-5
CASSPRTVDRGDSYEQYF,TRBJ2-7,TRBV3-1/TRBV3-2
CASSEAGQGYEKLFF,TRBJ1-4,TRBV6-1
CASSRQGGDEKLFF,TRBJ1-4,TRBV6-5
CASSFRQGASGYTF,TRBJ1-2,TRBV5-4
CSVTDLPGGYTF,TRBJ1-2,TRBV29-1
CASAGNEQFF,TRBJ2-1,TRBV19
CATSRDLNGRVTGEQFF,TRBJ2-1,TRBV15
CASSVAQGASGRGEQFF,TRBJ2-1,TRBV9
CASSSTGGIGEQYF,TRBJ2-7,TRBV9
CASSHDSGDTDTQYF,TRBJ2-3,TRBV11-3
CASSETWEGFYEQYF,TRBJ2-7,TRBV6-1
CSVVQANYEQYF,TRBJ2-7,TRBV29-1
CASAGEQAYSNQPQHF,TRBJ1-5,TRBV2
CASSFVAGGEETQYF,TRBJ2-5,TRBV5-1
CASSGQGYTGELFF,TRBJ2-2,TRBV2
CASSPGGSQETQYF,TRBJ2-5,TRBV5-4
CASSNHRRSYEQYF,TRBJ2-7,TRBV19
CASSPSGSGRYNEQFF,TRBJ2-1,TRBV18
CASSYTVSTDTQYF,TRBJ2-3,TRBV7-2
CASSLTGGDGEKLFF,TRBJ1-4,TRBV5-6
CASGLAGPEQFF,TRBJ2-1,TRBV10-2